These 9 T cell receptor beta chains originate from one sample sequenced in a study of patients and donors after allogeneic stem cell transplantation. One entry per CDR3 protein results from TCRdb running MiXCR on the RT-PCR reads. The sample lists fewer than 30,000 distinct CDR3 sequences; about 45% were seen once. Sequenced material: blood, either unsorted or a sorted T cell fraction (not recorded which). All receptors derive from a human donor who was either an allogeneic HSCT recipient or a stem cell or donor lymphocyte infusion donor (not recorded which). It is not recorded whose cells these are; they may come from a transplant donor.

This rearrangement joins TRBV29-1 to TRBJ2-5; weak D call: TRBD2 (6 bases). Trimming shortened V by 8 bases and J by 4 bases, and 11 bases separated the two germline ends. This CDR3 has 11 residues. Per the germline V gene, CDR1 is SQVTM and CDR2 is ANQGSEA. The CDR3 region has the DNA TGCAGCTTGAGGAGGGGAGAGACCCAGTACTTC. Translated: CSLRRGETQYF.

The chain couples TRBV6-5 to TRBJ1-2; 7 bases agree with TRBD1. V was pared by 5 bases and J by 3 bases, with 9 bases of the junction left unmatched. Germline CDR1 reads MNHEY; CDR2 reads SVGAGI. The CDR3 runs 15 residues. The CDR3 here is CASSRRTRGDYGYTF. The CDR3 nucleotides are TGTGCCAGCAGTCGACGGACCAGGGGGGACTATGGCTACACCTTC.

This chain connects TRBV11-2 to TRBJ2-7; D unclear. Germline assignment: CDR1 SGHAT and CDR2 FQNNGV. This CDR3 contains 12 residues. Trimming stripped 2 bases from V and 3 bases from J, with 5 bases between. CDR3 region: CASSLRVYEQYF. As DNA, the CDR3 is TGTGCCAGCAGCTTAAGGGTCTACGAGCAGTACTTC.

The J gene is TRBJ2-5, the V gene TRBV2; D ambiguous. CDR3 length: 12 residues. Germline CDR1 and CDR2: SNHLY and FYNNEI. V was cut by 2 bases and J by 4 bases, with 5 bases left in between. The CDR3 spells CASSERRETQYF. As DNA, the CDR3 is TGTGCCAGCAGTGAAAGACGAGAGACCCAGTACTTC.

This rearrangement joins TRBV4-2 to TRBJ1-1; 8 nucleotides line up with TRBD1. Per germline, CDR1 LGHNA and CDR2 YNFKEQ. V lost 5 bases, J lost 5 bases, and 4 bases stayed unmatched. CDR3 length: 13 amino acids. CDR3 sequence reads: CASSTRGPTEAFF. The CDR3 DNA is TGTGCCAGCAGCACCAGGGGGCCGACTGAAGCTTTCTTT.

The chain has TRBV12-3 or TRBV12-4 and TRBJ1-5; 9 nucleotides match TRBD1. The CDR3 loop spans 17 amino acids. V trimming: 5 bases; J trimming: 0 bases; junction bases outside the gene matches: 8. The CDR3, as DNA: TGTGCCAGCAGTGCGGGACAGGGAGAAAATAGCAATCAGCCCCAGCATTTT. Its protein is CASSAGQGENSNQPQHF.

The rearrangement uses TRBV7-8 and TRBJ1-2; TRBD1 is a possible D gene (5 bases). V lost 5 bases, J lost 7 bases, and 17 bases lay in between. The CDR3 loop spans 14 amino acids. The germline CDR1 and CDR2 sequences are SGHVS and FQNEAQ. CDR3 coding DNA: TGTGCCAGCAGCATATCAACAGGAAAAGGTGGCTACACCTTC. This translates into CASSISTGKGGYTF. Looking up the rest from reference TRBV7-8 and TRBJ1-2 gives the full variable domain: GAGVSQSPRYKVAKRGQDVALRCDPISGHVSLFWYQQALGQGPEFLTYFQNEAQLDKSGLPSDRFFAERPEGSVSTLKIQRTQQEDSAVYLCASSISTGKGGYTFGSGTRLTVV.

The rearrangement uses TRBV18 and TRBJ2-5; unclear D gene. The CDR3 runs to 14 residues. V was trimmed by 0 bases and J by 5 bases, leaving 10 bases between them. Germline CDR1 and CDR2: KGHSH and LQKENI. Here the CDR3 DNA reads TGTGCCAGCTCACCACCCTCAATGGCGGAGACCCAGTACTTC. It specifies CASSPPSMAETQYF.

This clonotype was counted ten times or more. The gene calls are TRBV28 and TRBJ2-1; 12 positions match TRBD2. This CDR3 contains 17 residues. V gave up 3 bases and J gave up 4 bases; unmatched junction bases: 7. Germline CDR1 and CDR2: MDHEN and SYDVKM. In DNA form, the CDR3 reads TGTGCCAGCAGTTTGGCCCTAGCGGGAGGGTGGTACAATGAGCAGTTCTTC. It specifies CASSLALAGGWYNEQFF.